Each of the 32 T cell receptor beta chains below was sequenced from the same sample in a study of post-analysis software for immune sequencing data. cDNA libraries for TCR beta contained unique molecular identifiers. TCRdb used MiXCR to reprocess the PCR reads, holding one entry per CDR3 protein. The table records around 160,000 distinct CDR3 sequences, 35% to 40% of them present only once. The sample was blood, taken after autologous hematopoietic stem cell transplantation. The receptors shown here come from a girl between 10 and 17 years old with multiple sclerosis.

Turning to this clonotype: The junction and the germline gene differ at one end; a read error may be behind it. The chain recombines TRBV7-9 with TRBJ2-7, with 10 bases fitting TRBD1. The CDR3 consists of 17 residues. The V gene's germline CDR1 is SEHNR and CDR2 FQNEAQ (reference sequence). The DNA for the CDR3 is TGTGTCAGCAGCCCGACCCCGGGACAGGGGACCTCCTACGAGCAGTACTTC. This encodes CVSSPTPGQGTSYEQYF.

This clonotype appeared many times. The chain joins TRBV20-1 to TRBJ1-2; perhaps TRBD1 as D (6 bases). Looked up from germline, CDR1 is DFQATT and CDR2 is SNEGSKA (reference sequence). Trimming cost V 1 base and J 3 bases, with 18 bases left between them. The CDR3 is 16 residues long. This CDR3 is CSARAPGAGRDYGYTF. The CDR3 region has the DNA TGCAGTGCTAGAGCCCCGGGGGCAGGGAGGGACTATGGCTACACCTTC.

The chain uses TRBV11-2 and TRBJ1-1; D is possibly TRBD1 (5 bases). V lost 4 bases, J lost 6 bases, and 24 bases lay in between. The CDR3 is 17 residues long. CDR1 is SGHAT, CDR2 FQNNGV, per germline. The CDR3 nucleotides read TGTGCCAGCAGCTCCCGGGACCCCTCCCTATCTAGAGCTGAAGCTTTCTTT. It is translated as CASSSRDPSLSRAEAFF.

The rearrangement joins TRBV5-8 to TRBJ2-1; D not resolved. Germline CDR1 reads SGHTS; CDR2 reads YDEGEE. The V end was cut by 0 bases, the J end by 0 bases, with 13 bases between. There are 17 residues in the CDR3. CDR3 DNA: TGTGCCAGCAGCTTGGCCTGGATCGGTAGCTCCTACAATGAGCAGTTCTTC. Its translation is CASSLAWIGSSYNEQFF.

In its sample, this clonotype was seen a few times. The rearrangement joins TRBV6-2 or TRBV6-3 to TRBJ2-6, with D uncertain. Germline lookup yields CDR1 MNHEY and CDR2 SVGEGT. The CDR3 is 17 amino acids. Deletions cut 2 bases from V and 0 bases from J, with 11 bases between. CDR3 in amino acids: CASSYIHSSSGANVLTF. CDR3 coding DNA: TGTGCCAGCAGTTACATCCACAGCAGCTCTGGGGCCAACGTCCTGACTTTC.

The chain has TRBV6-2 or TRBV6-3 and TRBJ2-1; 11 bases fit TRBD2. This CDR3 is 15 amino acids long. Germline V lookup: CDR1 MNHEY, CDR2 SVGEGT. The J segment lost 2 bases and the V segment lost 5 bases, leaving 2 bases of the junction unmatched. CDR3 DNA: TGTGCCAGCAGTCGGGGACTAGCGGCCTACAATGAGCAGTTCTTC. This gives the protein CASSRGLAAYNEQFF.

V gene TRBV11-1 combines with J gene TRBJ1-1; tentative D call: TRBD1 (5 bases). The V end was cut by 3 bases, the J end by 0 bases, with 17 bases between. There are 17 residues in the CDR3. The germline gives CDR1 SGHAT, CDR2 FQDESV (reference sequence). The CDR3 reads CASSFPRGLSMNTEAFF. In DNA form, the CDR3 reads TGTGCCAGCAGCTTCCCGAGGGGCCTCTCTATGAACACTGAAGCTTTCTTT.

Only a few counts were recorded for this clonotype. The chain combines TRBV5-1 with TRBJ1-2; 10 bases are shared with TRBD1. Germline trimming cut 3 bases from V and 4 bases from J; bases unmatched to any gene: 6. The CDR3 has 15 amino acids. Germline V gene sequence: CDR1 SGHRS, CDR2 YFSETQ. The chain's CDR3 is CASSSDRGRGYGYTF. CDR3 nucleotide sequence: TGCGCCAGCAGCTCAGACAGGGGGCGCGGCTATGGCTACACCTTC.

The V call is TRBV7-2, the J call TRBJ2-2, with 10 bases that match TRBD2. The CDR3 sequence is 16 residues long. Germline V gives CDR1 SGHTA, CDR2 FQGNSA. V shed 5 bases, J shed 10 bases, and the junction held 13 bases outside the gene matches. This CDR3 reads CASSPEVASGSKELFF. In nucleotides, the CDR3 is TGTGCCAGCAGCCCGGAGGTGGCTAGCGGGAGTAAGGAGCTGTTTTTT. The full variable domain, rest sourced from reference TRBV7-2 and TRBJ2-2, is GAGVSQSPSNKVTEKGKDVELRCDPISGHTALYWYRQSLGQGLEFLIYFQGNSAPDKSGLPSDRFSAERTGGSVSTLTIQRTQQEDSAVYLCASSPEVASGSKELFFGEGSRLTVL.

The CDR3 loop is CASSPRTSTDTQYF. CDR3 sequence (DNA): TGCGCCAGCAGCCCTCGGACTAGCACAGATACGCAGTATTTT. The genes are TRBV4-3 and TRBJ2-3; tentatively, D is TRBD2 (5 bases). Germline CDR1 is LGHNA and CDR2 is YSLEER. This CDR3 comprises 14 residues. The V gene lost 4 bases and the J gene lost 0 bases, with 8 bases spanning the gap.

The rearrangement links TRBV20-1 to TRBJ1-2, with D perhaps matching TRBD1 (5 bases). Germline V gene lookup returns CDR1 DFQATT and CDR2 SNEGSKA (reference sequence). There are 10 residues in the CDR3. The V gene lost 5 bases and the J gene lost 5 bases, with 6 bases spanning the gap. CDR3 coding DNA: TGCAGTGCTGAGGGGTATGGCTACACCTTC. Translating it yields CSAEGYGYTF.

In this sample, this clonotype turned up a few times. The rearrangement links TRBV7-2 to TRBJ2-6, with 9 bases matching TRBD2. CDR3 length: 14 residues. Germline-derived CDR1 and CDR2 are SGHTA and FQGNSA. The J segment lost 9 bases and the V segment lost 5 bases, leaving 5 bases of the junction unmatched. The chain's CDR3 is CASSQGLAFNVLTF. In DNA, the CDR3 is TGTGCCAGCAGCCAGGGACTAGCATTCAACGTCCTGACTTTC.

The chain couples TRBV4-2 to TRBJ2-3, with 7 bases that match TRBD2. Losses at the gene ends were 1 base for V and 3 bases for J; bases not matched to a gene: 10. Per the germline V gene, CDR1 is LGHNA and CDR2 is YNFKEQ. The CDR3 has 17 residues. The CDR3 spells CASSQGHPGGGTDTQYF. CDR3 in DNA: TGTGCCAGCAGCCAAGGTCATCCGGGAGGTGGGACAGATACGCAGTATTTT.

This chain links TRBV5-5 with TRBJ1-5; no clear D gene. Germline loops: CDR1 SGHKS, CDR2 YYEKEE (reference sequence). CDR3 length: 15 amino acids. Trimming left V 1 base short and J 2 bases short, with 10 bases between. The CDR3 region has the DNA TGTGCCAGCAGCTTGCGGGGAGGCGGCAATCAGCCCCAGCATTTT. Translated, it gives CASSLRGGGNQPQHF. Full variable domain (outside the CDR3, taken from reference TRBV5-5 and TRBJ1-5): DAGVTQSPTHLIKTRGQQVTLRCSPISGHKSVSWYQQVLGQGPQFIFQYYEKEERGRGNFPDRFSARQFPNYSSELNVNALLLGDSALYLCASSLRGGGNQPQHFGDGTRLSIL.

Only a few counts were recorded for this clonotype. This chain connects TRBV5-1 to TRBJ2-1; D gene ambiguous. CDR1 is SGHRS and CDR2 is YFSETQ in the germline V gene. Trimming took off 0 bases at V and 7 bases at J, with 8 bases between the two ends. The CDR3 spans 13 residues. CDR3 nucleotides: TGCGCCAGCAGCTTGGAAAGATGGAATGAGCAGTTCTTC. This gives the protein CASSLERWNEQFF.

The chain employs TRBV11-2 and TRBJ1-2; 7 nucleotides line up with TRBD1. This CDR3 spans 12 amino acids. The J segment lost 8 bases and the V segment lost 3 bases, leaving 3 bases of the junction unmatched. Germline assignment: CDR1 SGHAT and CDR2 FQNNGV. The DNA for the CDR3 is TGTGCCAGCAGCTTCAGGGGGGGCGGCTACACCTTC. Protein sequence: CASSFRGGGYTF.

V usage is TRBV13 and J usage is TRBJ1-1; D might be TRBD1 (5 bases). V was shortened by 5 bases and J by 0 bases, with 13 bases between the two germline ends. The germline V gene has CDR1 PRHDT and CDR2 FYEKMQ (reference sequence). The CDR3 sequence is 15 residues long. CDR3 bases: TGTGCCAGCAGCCCCCAAGCGGGGGTGAACACTGAAGCTTTCTTT. Its translation is CASSPQAGVNTEAFF.

This clonotype was counted only a few times. J is TRBJ2-7 and V is TRBV4-1, with a tentative D call TRBD1 (6 bases). The CDR3 contains 15 residues. Germline V gene sequence: CDR1 MGHRA, CDR2 YSYEKL. The germline V and J ends were trimmed by 4 bases and 3 bases, with 16 bases remaining between them. The CDR3 sequence is CASSLQPQGGYEQYF. The CDR3 bases are TGCGCCAGCAGCCTCCAGCCCCAAGGGGGCTACGAGCAGTACTTC.

The chain recombines TRBV6-2 or TRBV6-3 with TRBJ2-5; no firm D call. Germline values: CDR1 MNHEY, CDR2 SVGEGT. Trimming cost V 3 bases and J 1 base, with 12 bases left between them. This CDR3 has 15 residues. The CDR3 is CASSYSSVRQETQYF. The CDR3 DNA follows: TGTGCCAGCAGTTATTCGAGCGTACGCCAAGAGACCCAGTACTTC.

This sequence joins TRBV6-5 and TRBJ2-3, with 9 bases lining up with TRBD2. The CDR3 spans 16 residues. Trimming took 5 bases from V and 1 from J; bases not matched to a gene: 7. The germline V gene encodes CDR1 MNHEY and CDR2 SVGAGI. This chain's CDR3 is CASSGIAGDGTDTQYF. The CDR3 nucleotides read TGTGCCAGCAGTGGGATAGCGGGAGACGGCACAGATACGCAGTATTTT.

On this clonotype: Given a much more abundant clone one base away, this may be a read error. This chain uses TRBV29-1 with TRBJ2-5, with TRBD2 matching over 8 bases. The end of the DNA is better explained by TRBJ2-7, so the J call may be wrong. The germline CDR1 and CDR2 sequences are SQVTM and ANQGSEA. The CDR3 is made up of 15 amino acids. Here the CDR3 reads CSARGAGTSLDEQYF. Here the CDR3 DNA reads TGCAGCGCGAGGGGGGCCGGGACTAGTTTGGACGAGCAGTACTTC.

The chain recombines TRBV6-6 with TRBJ2-7; 8 nucleotides agree with TRBD1. The V gene end was trimmed by 5 bases and the J gene end by 6 bases; junction bases not matched to a gene: 12. Germline V gene lookup returns CDR1 MNHNY and CDR2 SVGAGI (reference sequence). This CDR3 has 15 residues. The CDR3 is CASSARGPGSTEQYF. The DNA for the CDR3 is TGTGCCAGCAGTGCCAGGGGGCCGGGATCGACCGAGCAGTACTTC.

As DNA, the CDR3 is TGTGCCAGCAACCAAGGGGGGGACACTCAGCCCCAGCATTTT. Its protein product is CASNQGGDTQPQHF. The rearrangement uses TRBV28 and TRBJ1-5; perhaps TRBD1 as D (6 bases). CDR1 and CDR2 from the germline V gene are MDHEN and SYDVKM. The CDR3 spans 14 residues. V was cut by 7 bases and J by 6 bases, with 16 bases left in between.

The genes are TRBV6-5 and TRBJ2-7; TRBD2 is a possible D gene (7 bases). V dropped 2 bases and J dropped 4 bases, with 15 bases sitting between them. The CDR3 spans 15 residues. Germline assignment: CDR1 MNHEY and CDR2 SVGAGI. CDR3 residues: CASSYTRGGSYEQYF. The CDR3 bases are TGTGCCAGCAGTTACACCAGGGGAGGGTCGTACGAGCAGTACTTC.

This clonotype was observed many times. This rearrangement joins TRBV14 to TRBJ1-4; D is possibly TRBD1 (5 bases). In germline, CDR1 is SGHDN, CDR2 FVKESK. The V end was cut by 3 bases, the J end by 7 bases, with 24 bases between. The CDR3 contains 18 residues. The DNA for the CDR3 is TGTGCCAGCAGCCACGTGGGGACCGGGGCCCGTGTAGGTGAAAAACTGTTTTTT. Amino acid sequence: CASSHVGTGARVGEKLFF.

The V and J genes are TRBV5-1 and TRBJ2-7; D might be TRBD2 (7 bases). The CDR3 has 14 amino acids. Germline V lookup: CDR1 SGHRS, CDR2 YFSETQ. Trimming removed 7 bases from V and 7 bases from J, with 21 bases in between. The chain's CDR3 is CASSPGGTGLEQYF. Written as DNA, the CDR3 is TGCGCCAGCTCCCCGGGGGGCACAGGCCTAGAGCAGTACTTC.

This rearrangement joins TRBV6-6 to TRBJ2-7, with 9 bases fitting TRBD1. CDR3 length equals 14 residues. V was clipped by 6 bases and J by 5 bases; unmatched bases: 8. Germline V gene sequence: CDR1 MNHNY, CDR2 SVGAGI (reference sequence). The CDR3 spells CASRAGTGFHEQYF. CDR3 sequence (DNA): TGTGCCAGCAGGGCCGGGACAGGGTTCCACGAGCAGTACTTC.

The table lists this clonotype with a few counts. CDR3 sequence (DNA): TGTGCCAGCAAGGCGGGGCCCAGGACCGGGGAGCTGTTTTTT. Protein: CASKAGPRTGELFF. This chain links TRBV7-9 with TRBJ2-2; D might be TRBD2 (6 bases). CDR1 is SEHNR and CDR2 is FQNEAQ in the germline V gene (reference sequence). The CDR3 has 14 amino acids. The V end was cut by 7 bases, the J end by 5 bases, with 14 bases between.

About this clonotype: A much larger clone differs by one base, so this may be a read error. The rearrangement joins TRBV2 to TRBJ2-5, with TRBD2 matching over 9 bases. V shed 5 bases and J 11 bases; nucleotides not matched to a gene: 18. Germline V gene data show CDR1 as SNHLY and CDR2 as FYNNEI. This CDR3 is 16 amino acids long. CDR3 region: CASSTLAGVHYNEQYF. CDR3 in DNA: TGTGCCAGCAGTACCTTAGCGGGAGTCCACTACAATGAGCAGTACTTC.

The rearrangement uses TRBV7-8 and TRBJ2-7; 10 bases align to TRBD2. V was clipped by 0 bases and J by 2 bases; unmatched bases: 4. The CDR3 spans 16 residues. CDR1 SGHVS and CDR2 FQNEAQ come from the germline V gene. CDR3 protein: CASSLAQREGAYEQYF. CDR3 nucleotide sequence: TGTGCCAGCAGCTTAGCCCAGCGGGAGGGCGCCTACGAGCAGTACTTC.

The rearrangement joins TRBV20-1 to TRBJ2-7; 12 positions agree with TRBD1. J was trimmed by 5 bases and V by 7 bases; bases with no gene match: 0. CDR3 length: 11 amino acids. Germline CDR1 is DFQATT and CDR2 is SNEGSKA (reference sequence). CDR3 coding DNA: TGCAGTGGGGACAGGGGGCACGAGCAGTACTTC. Translated, it gives CSGDRGHEQYF.

J is TRBJ2-7 and V is TRBV30; TRBD2 is a possible D gene (6 bases). The CDR3 extends over 16 amino acids. The V and J ends lost 0 bases and 4 bases respectively, with 19 bases between them. The germline CDR1 and CDR2 sequences are GTSNPN and SVGIG (reference sequence). CDR3 sequence reads: CAWSVEEGRRPYEQYF. CDR3 DNA: TGTGCCTGGAGTGTTGAGGAGGGACGCAGACCTTACGAGCAGTACTTC.